This TCR beta chain is drawn from a study of cytomegalovirus exposure and HLA in healthy donors. Study as a whole: A subsequent analysis stated that the 120 or so validation repertoires were run on the same platform as the approximately 700 first-cohort repertoires.

Libraries were prepared by immunoSEQ multiplex PCR; TCRdb keeps only in-frame clonotypes and omits some of them. The sample records some 140,000 clones, approximately 84% being singletons. This CDR3 has 18 amino acids. The V and J ends lost 1 base and 0 bases, in that order; junction bases with no gene match: 6. Germline-derived CDR1 and CDR2 are LNHNV and YYDKDF (reference sequence). About this clone itself: Its antigen is unknown.

General study points: Most observed TCR sequences were rare, whereas some public TCRs were detected in many donors. The authors confirmed in vitro that a few CMV-associated chains were specific for CMV antigens.

The chain uses TRBV15 and TRBJ2-3, with TRBD2 matching over 11 bases. This TCR derives from a woman aged 25 to 39 in good health and CMV-seronegative. The sequenced sample was PBMCs. The CDR3 loop reads CATSRGLTSGVSTDTQYF. The CDR3 bases are TGTGCCACCAGCAGAGGCCTGACTAGCGGGGTCAGCACAGATACGCAGTATTTT.